This TCR beta chain derives from a study of T cells in Graves' hyperthyroidism and ophthalmopathy. With 0 bases removed from V and 2 bases from J, the gap between germline ends came to 15 bases. CDR1 is SGHRS and CDR2 is YFSETQ in the germline V gene. CDR3 size: 16 residues. The TCR beta CDR3 regions underwent amplification using RNA transcripts as the source. In the first-round RT-PCR of the TCR CDR3, the HTBI primer set was used. TCRdb re-analysed the multiplex PCR reads in MiXCR, keeping a single row per CDR3 protein. Of fewer than 450,000 distinct CDR3 sequences listed, over 12% were seen once; the top ten hold around 28%. This clonotype was recorded at least ten times.

Sequenced material: blood. This chain uses TRBV5-1 with TRBJ2-7; the D call may be TRBD1 or TRBD2 (5 bases each). This TCR was sampled from a man aged 45-65 years with Graves' ophthalmopathy. CDR3 protein: CASSLDVGTVPYEQYF. The CDR3 region has the DNA TGCGCCAGCAGCTTGGATGTCGGGACCGTACCCTACGAGCAGTACTTC.